What follows describes a single T cell receptor beta chain. Its specificity is unknown. These data originate in a study of blood T cells in healthy people across ages. Between the trimmed V and J ends, which lost 5 bases and 4 bases, there was a span of 19 bases. The CDR3 has 16 amino acids. General study points: Roughly linear declines in TCR beta diversity per million T cells occurred with age. Long-lived donors had more naive CD4+ cells and higher diversity than aged donors.

Alongside a J-beta primer mix, a sample-barcoded 5' primer served in a second PCR lasting roughly 7 to 11 cycles. Every cDNA molecule carried a tag from a template-switch adaptor bearing 12 random nucleotides. Paired-end reads containing CDR3 totaled no fewer than 2.5 million for each sample. TCRdb re-called the 5' RACE reads through MiXCR, storing one row per CDR3 protein. The data hold about a million distinct CDR3 sequences, with more than 30% observed a single time. This receptor was obtained from a man younger than 35 in good health. Sequencing was carried out using blood. This rearrangement joins TRBV12-3 or TRBV12-4 to TRBJ2-3; TRBD2 is a possible D gene (7 bases). CDR3 sequence reads: CASSPSGGGGPDTQYF. CDR3 nucleotides: TGTGCCAGCAGTCCCTCCGGGGGCGGGGGCCCAGATACGCAGTATTTT.